The subject of this entry is one T cell receptor (beta chain). Its specificity is not known. This sample is part of a study of shared clonotypes between healthy human individuals. Overall study results and limits: The expectation was that sequencing depth would affect clonotype sharing among donors. Limited genetic and exposure-history diversity came from having few donors. Generally, estimated richness proved larger in naive subsets than it did in memory subsets.

Naive CD8 cells were CD45RO-negative, positively selected for CCR7, excluding terminally differentiated effector memory CD45RA+ cells. Repertoires were generated with immunoSEQ multiplex PCR, while TCRdb's copy carries only in-frame clones and drops some. The sample includes some 740,000 clones, nearly 95% of them seen just once. CDR3 length: 12 residues. Germline V gives CDR1 LNHNV, CDR2 YYDKDF (reference sequence). V lost 1 base, J lost 5 bases, and 6 bases lay in between. The receptor's source is a man younger than 45 in good health. Source material: naive CD8+ T cells sorted from blood. This chain uses TRBV15 with TRBJ2-7, with D uncertain. CDR3 region: CATSRVADEQYF. DNA for the CDR3: TGTGCCACCAGCAGAGTGGCGGACGAGCAGTACTTC.